Listed below are T cell receptor beta chains from one sample, sequenced in a study of beta chain features in type 1 diabetes. This table comes from immunoSEQ multiplex PCR, and its TCRdb copy is limited to in-frame clones, with some not included. The sample comprises hundreds of thousands of clones, 25% to 35% of which are singletons, and around 0.065% rests with the top ten. Input material: naive CD4+ T cells from blood. These receptors originate from a man between 18 and 35 years old in good health. Each CDR3 is given with its conserved first and last residue. The D gene is left open where the match is weak. Size is stated for part of the rows, as once, few or many counts, or as a class when the clone is expanded.

size	D	V	J	length	DNA	CDR3
few	NA	TRBV30	TRBJ2-1	13	TGTGCCTGGAGTGGGCTAGCGTTTAATGAGCAGTTCTTC	CAWSGLAFNEQFF
few	TRBD2	TRBV29-1	TRBJ2-1	13	TGCAGCGCTCCGACTAGCCCCGTGAATGAGCAGTTCTTC	CSAPTSPVNEQFF
NA	NA	TRBV30	TRBJ1-4	17	TGTGCCTGGAGTGTTCGTCTGGGCTTTGCAACTAATGAAAAACTGTTTTTT	CAWSVRLGFATNEKLFF
few	NA	TRBV9	TRBJ2-6	16	TGTGCCAGCAGCCCCCGAGGTAACTCTGGGGCCAACGTCCTGACTTTC	CASSPRGNSGANVLTF
NA	TRBD2	TRBV5-6	TRBJ2-5	16	TGTGCCAGCAGCCGGTTGCGTGCGGGGGGCCAAGAGACCCAGTACTTC	CASSRLRAGGQETQYF
NA	NA	TRBV18	TRBJ2-1	16	TGTGCCAGCTCACCACAGACCGGGAGCTCCTACAATGAGCAGTTCTTC	CASSPQTGSSYNEQFF
few	TRBD2	TRBV9	TRBJ2-1	15	TGTGCCAGCAGCGTCTCCGGGAGGGCCAACAATGAGCAGTTCTTC	CASSVSGRANNEQFF
few	NA	TRBV11-2	TRBJ2-3	15	TGTGCCAGCAGTCCCCACGGGGACAGCACAGATACGCAGTATTTT	CASSPHGDSTDTQYF
NA	NA	TRBV30	TRBJ2-7	11	TGTGCCTGGGGTGAGTCCTACGAGCAGTACTTC	CAWGESYEQYF
NA	NA	TRBV7-2	TRBJ1-1	15	TGTGCCAGCAGCCAAAGCTGGGGGAAGAACACTGAAGCTTTCTTT	CASSQSWGKNTEAFF
NA	NA	TRBV10-3	TRBJ1-2	13	TGTGCCGCCCAGGACGGAGAGAACTATGGCTACACCTTC	CAAQDGENYGYTF
NA	NA	TRBV7-9	TRBJ1-1	14	TGTGCCAGCAGCTTAGCAGGGACCGGGACTGAAGCTTTCTTT	CASSLAGTGTEAFF
NA	TRBD2	TRBV29-1	TRBJ2-5	16	TGCAGCGTTGCGGGGCCTGCGGGAGGGCGTGAAGAGACCCAGTACTTC	CSVAGPAGGREETQYF
once	TRBD2	TRBV7-2	TRBJ2-3	16	TGTGCCAGCAGCTTGGGACTAGCGGGAGTAGGAGATACGCAGTATTTT	CASSLGLAGVGDTQYF
NA	TRBD1	TRBV23-1	TRBJ1-2	12	TGCGCCAGCAGTCAACAAGCAGGGGGCCCCACCTTC	CASSQQAGGPTF
few	NA	TRBV29-1	TRBJ2-1	15	TGCAGCGTTGATGGGACGCCGAGCTCCTACAATGAGCAGTTCTTC	CSVDGTPSSYNEQFF
NA	NA	TRBV27	TRBJ1-5	13	TGTGCCAGCAGTTTATGGCCGAACCAGCCCCAGCATTTT	CASSLWPNQPQHF
NA	NA	TRBV11-2	TRBJ1-5	11	TGTGCCAGCAGCTCCGGGGAAGCCCAGCATTTT	CASSSGEAQHF
NA	TRBD1	TRBV10-3	TRBJ2-2	13	TGTGCCATCAACTCAGGGGGCTCCGGGGAGCTGTTTTTT	CAINSGGSGELFF
NA	TRBD2	TRBV30	TRBJ2-2	16	TGTGCCTGGAGTGCCCGCAGCGGGAGAGACACCGGGGAGCTGTTTTTT	CAWSARSGRDTGELFF
NA	NA	TRBV7-2	TRBJ2-5	12	TGTGCCAGCAGCTTGGCAAGGGAGACCCAGTACTTC	CASSLARETQYF
few	TRBD2	TRBV5-1	TRBJ2-3	17	TGCGCCAGCAGCTTGTCTGGACTAGCGGCTAGCACAGATACGCAGTATTTT	CASSLSGLAASTDTQYF
NA	NA	TRBV28	TRBJ1-2	14	TGTGCCAGCAGTCAGGTCGGGGGTACCTATGGCTACACCTTC	CASSQVGGTYGYTF
NA	NA	TRBV29-1	TRBJ2-1	12	TGCAGCGTTGACGGAACCTACAATGAGCAGTTCTTC	CSVDGTYNEQFF
few	NA	TRBV4-3	TRBJ2-1	16	TGCGCCAGCAGCAAAAGTGTCCACAGGACCTACAATGAGCAGTTCTTC	CASSKSVHRTYNEQFF
few	NA	TRBV30	TRBJ1-2	13	TGTGCCTGGAGTGTAGCCGGGGTCCCGTCTAGTGCCTTC	CAWSVAGVPSSAF
few	NA	TRBV11-2	TRBJ2-3	15	TGTGCCAGCAGCTTAGACTCAGGGAAGACAGATACGCAGTATTTT	CASSLDSGKTDTQYF